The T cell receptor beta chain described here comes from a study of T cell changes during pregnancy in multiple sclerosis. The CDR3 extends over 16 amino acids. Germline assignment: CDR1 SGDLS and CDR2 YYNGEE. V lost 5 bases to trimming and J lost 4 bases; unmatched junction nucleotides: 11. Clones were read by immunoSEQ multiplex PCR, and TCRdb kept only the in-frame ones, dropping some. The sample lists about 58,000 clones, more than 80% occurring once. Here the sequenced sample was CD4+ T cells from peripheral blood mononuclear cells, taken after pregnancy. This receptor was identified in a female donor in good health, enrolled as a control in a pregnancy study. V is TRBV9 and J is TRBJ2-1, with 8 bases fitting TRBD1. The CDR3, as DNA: TGTGCCAGCAGAGGAGAAACAGGGGGAGATTACAATGAGCAGTTCTTC. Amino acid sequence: CASRGETGGDYNEQFF. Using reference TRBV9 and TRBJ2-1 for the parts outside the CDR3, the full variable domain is DSGVTQTPKHLITATGQRVTLRCSPRSGDLSVYWYQQSLDQGLQFLIQYYNGEERAKGNILERFSAQQFPDLHSELNLSSLELGDSALYFCASRGETGGDYNEQFFGPGTRLTVL.